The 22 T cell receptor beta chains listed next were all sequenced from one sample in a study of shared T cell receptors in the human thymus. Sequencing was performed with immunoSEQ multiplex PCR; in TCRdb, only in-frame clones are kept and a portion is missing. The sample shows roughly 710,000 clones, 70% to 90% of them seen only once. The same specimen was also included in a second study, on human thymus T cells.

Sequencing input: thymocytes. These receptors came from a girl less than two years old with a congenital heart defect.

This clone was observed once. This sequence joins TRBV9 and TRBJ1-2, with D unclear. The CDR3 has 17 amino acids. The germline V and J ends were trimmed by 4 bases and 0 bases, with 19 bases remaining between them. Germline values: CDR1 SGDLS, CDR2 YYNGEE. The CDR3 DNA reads TGTGCCAGCAGCAACGGAACGTACGAGGGCACTAACTATGGCTACACCTTC. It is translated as CASSNGTYEGTNYGYTF.

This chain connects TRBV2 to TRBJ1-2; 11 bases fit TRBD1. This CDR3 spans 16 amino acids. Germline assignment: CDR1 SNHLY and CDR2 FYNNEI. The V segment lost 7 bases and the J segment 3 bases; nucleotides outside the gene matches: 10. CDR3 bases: TGTGCCAGCACCCCAGCTCGGACAGGGGGCCACTATGGCTACACCTTC. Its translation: CASTPARTGGHYGYTF.

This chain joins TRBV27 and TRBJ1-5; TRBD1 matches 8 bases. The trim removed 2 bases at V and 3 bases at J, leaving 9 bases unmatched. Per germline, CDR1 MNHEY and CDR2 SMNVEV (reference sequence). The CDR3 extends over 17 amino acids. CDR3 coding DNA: TGTGCCAGCAGTTTAAGACAGGGGCCTAAGATCAATCAGCCCCAGCATTTT. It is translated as CASSLRQGPKINQPQHF.

CDR3 DNA: TGTGCCAGCAGCCAGGGCGGTGGGGACAGGGTCCACGAGCAGTACTTC. Translated: CASSQGGGDRVHEQYF. V is TRBV7-6 and J is TRBJ2-5; 9 nucleotides line up with TRBD1. TRBJ2-7 explains the end of the DNA better; the J call may be wrong. This CDR3 is built from 16 residues. Germline loops: CDR1 SGHVS, CDR2 FNYEAQ.

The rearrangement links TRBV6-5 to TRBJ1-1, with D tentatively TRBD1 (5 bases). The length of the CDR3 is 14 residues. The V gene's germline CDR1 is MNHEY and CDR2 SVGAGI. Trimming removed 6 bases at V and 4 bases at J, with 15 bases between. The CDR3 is CASRIMQGPTEAFF. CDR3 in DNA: TGTGCCAGCAGGATAATGCAGGGCCCCACTGAAGCTTTCTTT.

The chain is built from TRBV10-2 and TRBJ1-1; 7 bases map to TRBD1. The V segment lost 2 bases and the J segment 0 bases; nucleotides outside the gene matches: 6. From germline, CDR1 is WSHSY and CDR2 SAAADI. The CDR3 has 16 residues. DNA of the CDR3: TGCGCCAGCAGTGAGCCCCCGGGACAGCTGAACACTGAAGCTTTCTTT. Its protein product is CASSEPPGQLNTEAFF.

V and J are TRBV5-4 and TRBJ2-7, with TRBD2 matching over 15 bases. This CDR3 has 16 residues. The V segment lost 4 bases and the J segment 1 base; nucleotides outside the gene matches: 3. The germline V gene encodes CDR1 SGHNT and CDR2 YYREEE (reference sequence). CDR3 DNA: TGTGCCAGCAGCCGGGGACTAGCGGGGGGTTCCTACGAGCAGTACTTC. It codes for CASSRGLAGGSYEQYF.

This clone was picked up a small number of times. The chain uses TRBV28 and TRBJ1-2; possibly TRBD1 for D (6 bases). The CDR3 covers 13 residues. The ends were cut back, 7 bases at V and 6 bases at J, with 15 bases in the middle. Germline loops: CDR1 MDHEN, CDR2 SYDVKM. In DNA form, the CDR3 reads TGTGCCAGCACCGCCGAGAGGGGGAATGGCTACACCTTC. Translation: CASTAERGNGYTF.

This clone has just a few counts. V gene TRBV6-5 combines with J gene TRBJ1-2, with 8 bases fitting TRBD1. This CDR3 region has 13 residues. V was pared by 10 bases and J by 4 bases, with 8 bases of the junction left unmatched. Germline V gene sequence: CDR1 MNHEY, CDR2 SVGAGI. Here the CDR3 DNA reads TGTGCCACTAGACCGGGACAGGCCTATGGCTACACCTTC. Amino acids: CATRPGQAYGYTF.

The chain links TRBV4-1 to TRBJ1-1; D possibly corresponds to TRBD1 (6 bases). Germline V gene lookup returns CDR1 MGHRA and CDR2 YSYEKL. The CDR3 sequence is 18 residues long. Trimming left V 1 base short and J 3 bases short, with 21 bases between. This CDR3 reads CASSQVQSGEISDTEAFF. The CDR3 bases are TGCGCCAGCAGCCAAGTTCAGTCAGGGGAGATAAGCGACACTGAAGCTTTCTTT.

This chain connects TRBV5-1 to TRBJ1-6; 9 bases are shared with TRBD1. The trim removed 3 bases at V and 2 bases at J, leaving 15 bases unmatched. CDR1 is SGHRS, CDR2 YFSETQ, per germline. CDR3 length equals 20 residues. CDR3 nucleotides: TGCGCCAGCAGCTGGACGGGACAGGGTAATAACGGCACCTATAATTCACCCCTCCACTTT. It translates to CASSWTGQGNNGTYNSPLHF.

CDR3 loop: CSVERTGRFQETQYF. The CDR3 coding sequence is TGCAGCGTTGAACGGACAGGCCGCTTCCAAGAGACCCAGTACTTC. The chain uses TRBV29-1 and TRBJ2-5, with 7 nucleotides matching TRBD1. The CDR3 loop spans 15 amino acids. With 2 bases clipped from V and 1 base from J, the junction kept 7 bases outside the gene matches. Per germline, CDR1 SQVTM and CDR2 ANQGSEA.

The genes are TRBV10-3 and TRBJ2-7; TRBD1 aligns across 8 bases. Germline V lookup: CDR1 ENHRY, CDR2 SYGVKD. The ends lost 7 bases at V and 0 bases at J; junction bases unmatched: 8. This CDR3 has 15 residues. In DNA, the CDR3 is TGTGCCATCACCGCGGACAGGGACCTCTCCTACGAGCAGTACTTC. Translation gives CAITADRDLSYEQYF.

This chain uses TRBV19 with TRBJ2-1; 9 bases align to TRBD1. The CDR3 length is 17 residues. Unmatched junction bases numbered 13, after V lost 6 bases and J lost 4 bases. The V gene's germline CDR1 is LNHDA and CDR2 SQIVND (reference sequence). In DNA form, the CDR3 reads TGTGCCAGTAGCACCGGGACAGGGCCCCTAGCATACAATGAGCAGTTCTTC. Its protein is CASSTGTGPLAYNEQFF.

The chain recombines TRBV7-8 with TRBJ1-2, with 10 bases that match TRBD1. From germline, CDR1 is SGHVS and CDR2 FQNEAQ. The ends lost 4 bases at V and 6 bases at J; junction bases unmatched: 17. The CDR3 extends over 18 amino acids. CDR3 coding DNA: TGTGCCAGCAGCTACCTCCGGGGACAGGGGTACCCTGAGGATGGCTACACCTTC. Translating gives CASSYLRGQGYPEDGYTF. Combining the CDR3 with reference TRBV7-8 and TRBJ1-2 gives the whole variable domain GAGVSQSPRYKVAKRGQDVALRCDPISGHVSLFWYQQALGQGPEFLTYFQNEAQLDKSGLPSDRFFAERPEGSVSTLKIQRTQQEDSAVYLCASSYLRGQGYPEDGYTFGSGTRLTVV.

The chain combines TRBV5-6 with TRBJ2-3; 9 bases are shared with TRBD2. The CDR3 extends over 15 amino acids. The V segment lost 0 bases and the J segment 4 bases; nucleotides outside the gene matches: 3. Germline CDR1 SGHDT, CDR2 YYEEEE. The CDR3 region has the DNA TGTGCCAGCAGCTTGGGCGGGGGGGACTCAGATACGCAGTATTTT. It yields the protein CASSLGGGDSDTQYF.

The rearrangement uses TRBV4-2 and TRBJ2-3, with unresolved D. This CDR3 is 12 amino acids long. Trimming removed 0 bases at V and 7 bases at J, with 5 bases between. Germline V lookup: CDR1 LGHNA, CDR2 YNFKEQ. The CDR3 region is CASSQDIYTQYF. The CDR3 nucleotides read TGTGCCAGCAGCCAAGACATTTATACGCAGTATTTT.

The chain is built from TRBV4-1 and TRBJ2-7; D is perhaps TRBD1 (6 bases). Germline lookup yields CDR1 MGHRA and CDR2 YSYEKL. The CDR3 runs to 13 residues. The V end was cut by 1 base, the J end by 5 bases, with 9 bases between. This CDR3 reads CASSQGGHDEQYF. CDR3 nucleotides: TGCGCCAGCAGCCAAGGGGGACATGACGAGCAGTACTTC.

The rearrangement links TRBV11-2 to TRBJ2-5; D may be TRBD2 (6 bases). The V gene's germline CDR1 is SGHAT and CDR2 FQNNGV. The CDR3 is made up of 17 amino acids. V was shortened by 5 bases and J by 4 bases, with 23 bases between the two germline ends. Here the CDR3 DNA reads TGTGCCAGCAGCCTGACCCGGGACCCACGGCGGGGAGAGACCCAGTACTTC. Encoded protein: CASSLTRDPRRGETQYF.

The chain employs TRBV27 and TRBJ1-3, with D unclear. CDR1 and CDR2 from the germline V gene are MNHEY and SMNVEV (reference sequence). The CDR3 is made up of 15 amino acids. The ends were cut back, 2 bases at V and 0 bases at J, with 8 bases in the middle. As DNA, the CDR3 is TGTGCCAGCAGTTTAAGGAGAGGCTCTGGAAACACCATATATTTT. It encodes CASSLRRGSGNTIYF.

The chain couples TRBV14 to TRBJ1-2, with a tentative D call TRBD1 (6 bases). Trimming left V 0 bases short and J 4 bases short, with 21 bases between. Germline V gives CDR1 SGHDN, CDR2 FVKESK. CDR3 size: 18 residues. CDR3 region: CASSQDSDLGGPPYGYTF. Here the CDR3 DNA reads TGTGCCAGCAGCCAAGATAGTGACTTGGGGGGGCCGCCCTATGGCTACACCTTC.

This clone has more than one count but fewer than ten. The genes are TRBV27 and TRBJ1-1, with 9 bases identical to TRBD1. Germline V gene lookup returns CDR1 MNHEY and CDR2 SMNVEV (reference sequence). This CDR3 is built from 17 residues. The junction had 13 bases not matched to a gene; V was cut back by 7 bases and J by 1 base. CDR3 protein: CASTPTGQGNWNTEAFF. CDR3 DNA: TGTGCCAGCACCCCTACCGGACAGGGGAACTGGAACACTGAAGCTTTCTTT.